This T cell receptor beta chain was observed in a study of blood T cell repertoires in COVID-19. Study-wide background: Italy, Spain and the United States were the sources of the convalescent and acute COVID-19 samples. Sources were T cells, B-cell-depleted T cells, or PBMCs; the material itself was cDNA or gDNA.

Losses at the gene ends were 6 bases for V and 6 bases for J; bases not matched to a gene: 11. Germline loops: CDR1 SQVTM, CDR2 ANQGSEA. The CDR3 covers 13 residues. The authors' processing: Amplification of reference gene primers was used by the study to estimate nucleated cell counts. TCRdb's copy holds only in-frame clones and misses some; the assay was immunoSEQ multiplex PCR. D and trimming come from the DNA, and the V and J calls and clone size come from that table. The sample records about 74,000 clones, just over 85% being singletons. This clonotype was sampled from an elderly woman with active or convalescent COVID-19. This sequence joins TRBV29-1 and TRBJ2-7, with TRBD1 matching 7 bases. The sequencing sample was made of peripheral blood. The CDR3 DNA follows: TGCAGCGTGGAGACAGGGAGAGGTTCCGAGCAGTACTTC. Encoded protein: CSVETGRGSEQYF.